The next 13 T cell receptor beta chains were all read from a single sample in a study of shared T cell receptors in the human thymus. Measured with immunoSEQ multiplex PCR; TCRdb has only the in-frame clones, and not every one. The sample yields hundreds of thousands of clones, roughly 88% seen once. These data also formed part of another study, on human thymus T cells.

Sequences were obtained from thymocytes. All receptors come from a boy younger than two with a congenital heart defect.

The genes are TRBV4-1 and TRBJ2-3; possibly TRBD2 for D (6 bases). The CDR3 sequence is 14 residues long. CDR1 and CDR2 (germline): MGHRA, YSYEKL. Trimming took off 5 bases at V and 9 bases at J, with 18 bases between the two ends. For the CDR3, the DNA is TGCGCCAGCAGCTCCCTCTCGGGAGTTGGAACGCAGTATTTT. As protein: CASSSLSGVGTQYF.

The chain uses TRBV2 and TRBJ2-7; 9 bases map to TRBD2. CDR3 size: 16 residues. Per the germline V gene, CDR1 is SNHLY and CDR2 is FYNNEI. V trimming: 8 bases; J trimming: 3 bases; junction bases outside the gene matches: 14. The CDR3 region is CASPGRGASGNYEQYF. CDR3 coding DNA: TGTGCCAGCCCTGGGCGGGGGGCTAGCGGGAACTACGAGCAGTACTTC.

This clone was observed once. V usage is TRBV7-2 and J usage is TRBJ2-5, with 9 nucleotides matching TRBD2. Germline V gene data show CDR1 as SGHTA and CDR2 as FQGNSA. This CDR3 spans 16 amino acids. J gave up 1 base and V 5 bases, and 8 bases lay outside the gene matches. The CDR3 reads CASSPNQAGGQETQYF. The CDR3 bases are TGTGCCAGCAGCCCTAATCAAGCGGGAGGCCAAGAGACCCAGTACTTC.

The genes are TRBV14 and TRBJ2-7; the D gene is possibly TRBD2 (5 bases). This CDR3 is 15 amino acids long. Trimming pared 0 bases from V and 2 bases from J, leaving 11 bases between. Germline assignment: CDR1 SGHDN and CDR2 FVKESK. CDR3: CASSQDKDFPYEQYF. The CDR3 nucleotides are TGTGCCAGCAGCCAAGATAAGGACTTTCCCTACGAGCAGTACTTC.

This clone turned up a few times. CDR3 sequence: CASSQRQLDRANTGELFF. The CDR3 nucleotides read TGCGCCAGCAGCCAAAGGCAATTAGACAGGGCGAACACCGGGGAGCTGTTTTTT. The gene calls are TRBV4-3 and TRBJ2-2, with 7 bases aligning to TRBD1. The CDR3 runs 18 residues. V gave up 2 bases and J gave up 0 bases; unmatched junction bases: 9. Germline V gene sequence: CDR1 LGHNA, CDR2 YSLEER.

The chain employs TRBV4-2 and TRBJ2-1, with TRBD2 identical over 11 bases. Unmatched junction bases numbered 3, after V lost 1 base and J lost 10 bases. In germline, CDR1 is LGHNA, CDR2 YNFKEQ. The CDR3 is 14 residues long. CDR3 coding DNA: TGTGCCAGCAGCCAAGGCCCTAGCGGGGGGGAGCAGTTCTTC. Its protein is CASSQGPSGGEQFF.

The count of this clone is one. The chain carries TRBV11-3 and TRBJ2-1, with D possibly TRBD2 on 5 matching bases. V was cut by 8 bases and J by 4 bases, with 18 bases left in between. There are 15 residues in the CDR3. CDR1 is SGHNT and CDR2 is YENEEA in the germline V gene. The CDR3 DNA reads TGTGCCAGCGGTCCCGGAGGACTGGCTTACAATGAGCAGTTCTTC. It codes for CASGPGGLAYNEQFF.

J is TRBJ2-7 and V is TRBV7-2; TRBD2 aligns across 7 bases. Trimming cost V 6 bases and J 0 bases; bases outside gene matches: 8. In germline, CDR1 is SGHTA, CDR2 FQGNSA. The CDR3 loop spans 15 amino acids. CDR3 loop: CASRIAGPSSYEQYF. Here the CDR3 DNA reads TGTGCCAGCAGGATAGCGGGCCCGAGCTCCTACGAGCAGTACTTC.

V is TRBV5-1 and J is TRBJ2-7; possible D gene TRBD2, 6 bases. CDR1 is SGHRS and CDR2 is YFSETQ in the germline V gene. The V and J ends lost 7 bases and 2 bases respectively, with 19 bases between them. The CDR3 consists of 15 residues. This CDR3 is CASSGEGSPTYEQYF. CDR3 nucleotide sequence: TGCGCCAGCTCGGGAGAGGGAAGCCCCACCTACGAGCAGTACTTC.

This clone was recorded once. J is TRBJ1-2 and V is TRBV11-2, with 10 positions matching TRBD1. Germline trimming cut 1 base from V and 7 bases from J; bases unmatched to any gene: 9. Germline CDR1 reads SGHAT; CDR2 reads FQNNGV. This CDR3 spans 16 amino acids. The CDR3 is CASSLGGRQGAGGYTF. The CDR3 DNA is TGTGCCAGCAGCTTAGGGGGAAGACAGGGGGCAGGTGGCTACACCTTC. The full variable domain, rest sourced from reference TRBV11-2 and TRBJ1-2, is EAGVAQSPRYKIIEKRQSVAFWCNPISGHATLYWYQQILGQGPKLLIQFQNNGVVDDSQLPKDRFSAERLKGVDSTLKIQPAKLEDSAVYLCASSLGGRQGAGGYTFGSGTRLTVV.

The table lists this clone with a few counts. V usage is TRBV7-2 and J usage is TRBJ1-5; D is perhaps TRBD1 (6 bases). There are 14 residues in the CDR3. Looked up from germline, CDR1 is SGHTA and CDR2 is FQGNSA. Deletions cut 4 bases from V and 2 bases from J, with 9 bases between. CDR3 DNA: TGTGCCAGCAGCTCGAACAGGGGCAATCAGCCCCAGCATTTT. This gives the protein CASSSNRGNQPQHF.

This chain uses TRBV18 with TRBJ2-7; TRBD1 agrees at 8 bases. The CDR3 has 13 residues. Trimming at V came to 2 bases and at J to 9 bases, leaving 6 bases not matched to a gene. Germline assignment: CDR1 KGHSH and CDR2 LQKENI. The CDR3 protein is CASSPSDRVGQYF. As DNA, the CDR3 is TGTGCCAGCTCACCATCGGACAGGGTTGGGCAGTACTTC.

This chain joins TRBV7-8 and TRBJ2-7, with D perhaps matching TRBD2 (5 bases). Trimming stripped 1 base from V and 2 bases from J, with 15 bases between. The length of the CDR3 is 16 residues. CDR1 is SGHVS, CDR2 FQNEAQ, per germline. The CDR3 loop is CASSLERLASPYEQYF. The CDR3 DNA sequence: TGTGCCAGCAGCTTAGAGAGGCTAGCTAGCCCCTACGAGCAGTACTTC.